This entry lists 27 T cell receptor beta chains sequenced from one sample in a study of T cell changes during pregnancy in multiple sclerosis. Measured with immunoSEQ multiplex PCR; TCRdb has only the in-frame clones, and not every one. The data contain around 21,000 clones, 80% to 90% of them singletons. The sample was CD8+ T cells from peripheral blood mononuclear cells, taken in the first trimester of pregnancy. The receptors were gathered from a female donor with multiple sclerosis, enrolled in a pregnancy study.

The gene calls are TRBV27 and TRBJ2-1; weak D call: TRBD2 (6 bases). CDR1 and CDR2 from the germline V gene are MNHEY and SMNVEV (reference sequence). Trimming stripped 0 bases from V and 4 bases from J, with 10 bases between. The CDR3 is made up of 15 amino acids. This chain's CDR3 is CASSLSWGRYNEQFF. As DNA, the CDR3 is TGTGCCAGCAGTTTATCGTGGGGGAGGTACAATGAGCAGTTCTTC.

On this clone: In the same sample, other DNA sequences code for this CDR3. This sequence joins TRBV13 and TRBJ2-1, with 9 bases aligning to TRBD1. This CDR3 region has 14 residues. The J segment lost 8 bases and the V segment lost 3 bases, leaving 5 bases of the junction unmatched. Germline V gene lookup returns CDR1 PRHDT and CDR2 FYEKMQ (reference sequence). CDR3 residues: CASSFGTGLDEQFF. The CDR3 nucleotides are TGTGCCAGCAGCTTCGGGACAGGGCTTGATGAGCAGTTCTTC.

The chain has TRBV4-3 and TRBJ1-4, with a weak D call TRBD1 (5 bases). CDR3 size: 18 residues. Per germline, CDR1 LGHNA and CDR2 YSLEER. The V gene lost 0 bases and the J gene lost 6 bases, with 20 bases spanning the gap. The CDR3 loop reads CASSQDRKVWGDDEKLFF. The CDR3, as DNA: TGCGCCAGCAGCCAAGACCGAAAGGTCTGGGGGGACGATGAAAAACTGTTTTTT.

The J gene is TRBJ1-2, the V gene TRBV10-3; the D is unclear. This CDR3 comprises 16 residues. The V gene lost 4 bases and the J gene lost 4 bases, with 19 bases spanning the gap. Germline CDR1 is ENHRY and CDR2 is SYGVKD. This CDR3 is CAISASRQDAIYGYTF. The CDR3 region has the DNA TGTGCCATCAGTGCATCCAGGCAGGATGCCATCTATGGCTACACCTTC.

The chain carries TRBV5-5 and TRBJ2-7; 9 bases agree with TRBD1. The germline V gene has CDR1 SGHKS and CDR2 YYEKEE (reference sequence). Trimming cost V 4 bases and J 4 bases; bases outside gene matches: 15. This CDR3 region has 17 residues. CDR3 region: CASSILEWTGELYEQYF. The CDR3 region has the DNA TGTGCCAGCAGCATACTTGAATGGACAGGGGAATTGTACGAGCAGTACTTC.

This clone was seen more than once but under ten times. The chain uses TRBV19 and TRBJ1-1; 8 bases fit TRBD1. Germline V gene sequence: CDR1 LNHDA, CDR2 SQIVND (reference sequence). The ends lost 10 bases at V and 1 base at J; junction bases unmatched: 8. The CDR3 totals 14 residues. CDR3 sequence (DNA): TGTGCCACCACTAGGACAGGGCAGAACACTGAAGCTTTCTTT. Its translation is CATTRTGQNTEAFF.

The V and J genes are TRBV11-2 and TRBJ2-3, with a tentative D call TRBD1 (5 bases). Trimming pared 4 bases from V and 0 bases from J, leaving 11 bases between. The CDR3 has 15 amino acids. From germline, CDR1 is SGHAT and CDR2 FQNNGV. The CDR3 loop is CASSYRSRSTDTQYF. DNA of the CDR3: TGTGCCAGCAGCTACAGGAGTAGGAGCACAGATACGCAGTATTTT.

The chain has TRBV6-1 and TRBJ2-3, with 12 bases that match TRBD2. The CDR3 loop spans 15 amino acids. Germline-derived CDR1 and CDR2 are MNHNS and SASEGT. With 4 bases clipped from V and 2 bases from J, the junction kept 1 base outside the gene matches. CDR3 amino acids: CASSGLAGDTDTQYF. Written as DNA, the CDR3 is TGTGCCAGCAGTGGACTAGCGGGAGACACAGATACGCAGTATTTT.

The chain carries TRBV29-1 and TRBJ2-7, with 9 bases fitting TRBD1. The J segment lost 0 bases and the V segment lost 4 bases, leaving 1 base of the junction unmatched. The germline gives CDR1 SQVTM, CDR2 ANQGSEA. The CDR3 loop spans 13 amino acids. DNA of the CDR3: TGCAGCGTTGCACAGGGGGCCTCCTACGAGCAGTACTTC. Translation gives CSVAQGASYEQYF.

This chain connects TRBV19 to TRBJ2-1, with 11 bases that match TRBD1. Germline loops: CDR1 LNHDA, CDR2 SQIVND (reference sequence). V lost 9 bases to trimming and J lost 5 bases; unmatched junction nucleotides: 6. The length of the CDR3 is 14 residues. CDR3: CASLGQGVNNEQFF. The CDR3 nucleotides read TGTGCCAGCCTGGGACAGGGGGTGAACAATGAGCAGTTCTTC. Full variable domain (missing parts from reference TRBV19 and TRBJ2-1): DGGITQSPKYLFRKEGQNVTLSCEQNLNHDAMYWYRQDPGQGLRLIYYSQIVNDFQKGDIAEGYSVSREKKESFPLTVTSAQKNPTAFYLCASLGQGVNNEQFFGPGTRLTVL.

V is TRBV14 and J is TRBJ2-7; a weak D match, TRBD1 (6 bases). There are 17 residues in the CDR3. Germline CDR1 and CDR2: SGHDN and FVKESK. Trimming stripped 1 base from V and 3 bases from J, with 19 bases between. The chain's CDR3 is CASSQVGQGKLNYEQYF. CDR3 DNA sequence: TGTGCCAGCAGCCAAGTCGGCCAGGGGAAATTGAACTACGAGCAGTACTTC.

The chain uses TRBV4-3 and TRBJ2-1; 8 nucleotides line up with TRBD2. The trim removed 0 bases at V and 2 bases at J, leaving 6 bases unmatched. CDR3 size: 17 residues. Germline V gene sequence: CDR1 LGHNA, CDR2 YSLEER. The CDR3 sequence: CASSQDLELAAYNEQFF. The CDR3 coding sequence is TGCGCCAGCAGCCAAGATCTCGAACTAGCGGCCTACAATGAGCAGTTCTTC.

The J gene is TRBJ1-1, the V gene TRBV27; 7 nucleotides match TRBD1. CDR3 length: 14 amino acids. Germline-derived CDR1 and CDR2 are MNHEY and SMNVEV (reference sequence). Unmatched junction bases numbered 5, after V lost 2 bases and J lost 5 bases. DNA of the CDR3: TGTGCCAGCAGTTTAACCAGGGGGTATACTGAAGCTTTCTTT. It encodes CASSLTRGYTEAFF.

A note on this clone: Being one base from a much bigger clone, this may be a read error. In nucleotides, the CDR3 is TGTGCCAGCAGTGGACTAGCGGGAGCAGATACGCAGTATTTT. This sequence encodes CASSGLAGADTQYF. This rearrangement joins TRBV6-1 to TRBJ2-3; 12 bases line up with TRBD2. Unmatched junction bases numbered 0, after V lost 4 bases and J lost 4 bases. Germline assignment: CDR1 MNHNS and CDR2 SASEGT. The CDR3 extends over 14 amino acids.

The chain couples TRBV6-5 to TRBJ2-3; 7 bases line up with TRBD1. Germline CDR1 and CDR2: MNHEY and SVGAGI. J lost 2 bases, V lost 5 bases, and 4 bases had no gene match. The length of the CDR3 is 14 residues. The CDR3 loop is CASSQDRTTDTQYF. DNA of the CDR3: TGTGCCAGCAGTCAGGACAGGACCACAGATACGCAGTATTTT.

The rearrangement links TRBV30 to TRBJ1-5; weak D call: TRBD1 (5 bases). Trimming pared 0 bases from V and 4 bases from J, leaving 10 bases between. Germline lookup yields CDR1 GTSNPN and CDR2 SVGIG (reference sequence). The CDR3 has 14 residues. The CDR3 here is CAWSVVGGNQPQHF. CDR3 DNA sequence: TGTGCCTGGAGTGTAGTCGGGGGAAATCAGCCCCAGCATTTT.

This chain links TRBV13 with TRBJ1-2; D not certain. Germline CDR1 and CDR2: PRHDT and FYEKMQ (reference sequence). V dropped 0 bases and J dropped 1 base, with 9 bases sitting between them. CDR3 size: 15 residues. The CDR3 bases are TGTGCCAGCAGCTTAGGCCTAGAGGTTAACTATGGCTACACCTTC. Protein product: CASSLGLEVNYGYTF.

The CDR3 DNA follows: TGTGCCACCAGCAGCGGACTAGCGGCTCACAATGAGCAGTTCTTC. Its protein is CATSSGLAAHNEQFF. The chain couples TRBV15 to TRBJ2-1; 10 nucleotides line up with TRBD2. V trimming: 3 bases; J trimming: 5 bases; junction bases outside the gene matches: 4. Germline lookup yields CDR1 LNHNV and CDR2 YYDKDF (reference sequence). The CDR3 spans 15 residues. The whole variable domain, filled in from reference TRBV15 and TRBJ2-1, reads DAMVIQNPRYQVTQFGKPVTLSCSQTLNHNVMYWYQQKSSQAPKLLFHYYDKDFNNEADTPDNFQSRRPNTSFCFLDIRSPGLGDTAMYLCATSSGLAAHNEQFFGPGTRLTVL.

This chain uses TRBV9 with TRBJ2-3; TRBD2 matches 10 bases. V lost 4 bases and J lost 2; bases outside the gene matches: 16. CDR1 is SGDLS, CDR2 YYNGEE, per germline. The CDR3 length is 19 residues. CDR3 amino acids: CASSPRTGTSEETTDTQYF. CDR3 coding DNA: TGTGCCAGCAGCCCGCGTACCGGGACTAGCGAGGAAACCACAGATACGCAGTATTTT.

The chain links TRBV10-3 to TRBJ2-3; D unclear. V was pared by 3 bases and J by 1 base, with 11 bases between. Germline CDR1 ENHRY, CDR2 SYGVKD. The CDR3 length is 15 residues. CDR3 coding DNA: TGTGCCATCAGTGACGATACAGTTGGCACAGATACGCAGTATTTT. Protein sequence: CAISDDTVGTDTQYF.

The chain employs TRBV19 and TRBJ2-1; D remains ambiguous. The germline V gene has CDR1 LNHDA and CDR2 SQIVND (reference sequence). Trimming stripped 6 bases from V and 6 bases from J, with 12 bases between. The CDR3 runs to 13 residues. The CDR3 DNA follows: TGTGCCAGTAGCCGAGGCGGCCTCAATGAGCAGTTCTTC. Translating it yields CASSRGGLNEQFF.

The chain combines TRBV7-3 with TRBJ2-1; D is perhaps TRBD2 (6 bases). Trimming took off 5 bases at V and 2 bases at J, with 16 bases between the two ends. Looked up from germline, CDR1 is SGHTA and CDR2 is FQGTGA. The CDR3 extends over 16 amino acids. Here the CDR3 reads CASSGLGGTTYNEQFF. CDR3 bases: TGTGCCAGCAGCGGATTGGGGGGAACCACCTACAATGAGCAGTTCTTC.

This clone was seen only a few times. The CDR3 region has the DNA TGTGCCACCAGGGGGGACAGGGGGAATGGCGGGGAGCTGTTTTTT. It is translated as CATRGDRGNGGELFF. The chain joins TRBV15 to TRBJ2-2, with 11 bases aligning to TRBD1. This CDR3 has 15 amino acids. V dropped 6 bases and J dropped 7; count of bases not matched to a gene: 7. Germline loops: CDR1 LNHNV, CDR2 YYDKDF (reference sequence). The full variable domain, in which reference TRBV15 and TRBJ2-2 provide the parts outside the CDR3, is DAMVIQNPRYQVTQFGKPVTLSCSQTLNHNVMYWYQQKSSQAPKLLFHYYDKDFNNEADTPDNFQSRRPNTSFCFLDIRSPGLGDTAMYLCATRGDRGNGGELFFGEGSRLTVL.

This sequence joins TRBV21-1 and TRBJ2-3; TRBD2 reflects the table's D call only, with no check against the DNA. TRBV21-1 is given as a pseudogene. The CDR3 has 16 amino acids. The CDR3 spells CASSIPLSGSGDTQYF. CDR3 nucleotide sequence: TGTGCCAGCAGCATCCCCCTTAGCGGGAGCGGTGATACGCAGTATTTT.

The J gene is TRBJ2-7, the V gene TRBV28; TRBD1 matches at 7 bases. The CDR3 extends over 16 amino acids. J lost 0 bases, V lost 1 base, and 6 bases had no gene match. Germline loops: CDR1 MDHEN, CDR2 SYDVKM. The CDR3 DNA follows: TGTGCCAGCAGTTTATATCCGAGGACAGGCTCCTACGAGCAGTACTTC. Its protein is CASSLYPRTGSYEQYF. Full variable domain (remainder filled in from reference TRBV28 and TRBJ2-7): DVKVTQSSRYLVKRTGEKVFLECVQDMDHENMFWYRQDPGLGLRLIYFSYDVKMKEKGDIPEGYSVSREKKERFSLILESASTNQTSMYLCASSLYPRTGSYEQYFGPGTRLTVT.

The chain is built from TRBV30 and TRBJ2-1; D possibly corresponds to TRBD1 (5 bases). Germline V CDR1 and CDR2: GTSNPN, SVGIG (reference sequence). The CDR3 extends over 13 amino acids. V was cut by 0 bases and J by 7 bases, with 10 bases left in between. The CDR3 spells CAWSVIKGNEQFF. The DNA of the CDR3 is TGTGCCTGGAGTGTGATAAAGGGGAATGAGCAGTTCTTC.

This clone was counted a single time. The V call is TRBV27, the J call TRBJ2-2, with TRBD2 matching 13 bases. V lost 6 bases, J lost 5 bases, and 6 bases stayed unmatched. The CDR3 extends over 16 amino acids. Germline assignment: CDR1 MNHEY and CDR2 SMNVEV (reference sequence). The CDR3 bases are TGTGCCAGCAGCCCTGGACTAGCGGGAGATACCGGGGAGCTGTTTTTT. Translating it yields CASSPGLAGDTGELFF.